The T cell receptor beta chain described here comes from a study of identical twins. TCRdb fed the 5' RACE reads into MiXCR, producing one record per CDR3 protein. This table has fewer than 550,000 distinct CDR3 sequences, approximately 16% appearing once. Of note for this clonotype: Its antigen is currently unknown.

The study's findings and limits: Within monozygotic twins, out-of-frame TCR alpha sharing was underestimated by the models. Some out-of-frame alpha sequences were shared by twins, and these showed excess low generation probability. Memory repertoires showed no such pattern, whereas abundant cord blood beta clonotypes carried fewer insertions.

CDR1 LNHDA and CDR2 SQIVND come from the germline V gene (reference sequence). Trimming stripped 6 bases from V and 6 bases from J, with 9 bases between. This CDR3 has 11 residues. Another study also made use of these data, one on yellow fever vaccine responses in identical twins.

Sequencing used CD4+ T cells sorted from blood. The chain has TRBV19 and TRBJ2-7; possible D gene TRBD2, 6 bases. This TCR was recovered from a woman aged 18-29 years in good health. The CDR3 DNA reads TGTGCCAGTAGGGAGGGCGGCGAGCAGTACTTC. Its translation is CASREGGEQYF.